This T cell receptor beta chain was profiled in a study of blood T cell repertoires in COVID-19. Germline V CDR1 and CDR2: SGHNT, YENEEA. Trimming pared 1 base from V and 2 bases from J, leaving 11 bases between. This CDR3 has 15 residues. Assay: immunoSEQ multiplex PCR; the TCRdb copy retains only in-frame clones and omits some. The sample lists fewer than 250,000 clones, about nine tenths occurring once. The rearrangement links TRBV11-3 to TRBJ2-5; possibly TRBD1 for D (6 bases). The clonotype comes from a woman aged 25 to 39 with acute COVID-19. The sequenced material came from PBMCs or T cells enriched from blood (not recorded which). The CDR3 loop reads CASSLGTAIQETQYF. The DNA of the CDR3 is TGTGCCAGCAGCTTAGGGACAGCAATACAAGAGACCCAGTACTTC.